This T cell receptor (beta chain) was captured in a study of immune evolution from preneoplasia to lung adenocarcinoma. This CDR3 is built from 17 residues. V shed 0 bases, J shed 6 bases, and the junction held 10 bases outside the gene matches. Germline V lookup: CDR1 SGHNT, CDR2 YYREEE (reference sequence). Turning to this clone: The antigen remains unidentified.

The method was immunoSEQ multiplex PCR; TCRdb's version includes in-frame clones alone and lacks a portion of them. The sample contains a few thousand clones, roughly 50% of which appear only once. Findings of the study overall: Later-stage lesions seemingly showed higher T cell density and diversity than normal lung.

The V and J genes are TRBV5-4 and TRBJ2-2, with 8 bases that match TRBD1. This TCR came from a person aged 50 to 59 with lung adenocarcinoma. Sequenced material: FFPE normal lung tissue adjacent to the tumor. This CDR3 reads CASSLGGQGALAGELFF. CDR3 DNA: TGTGCCAGCAGCTTGGGAGGGCAGGGGGCTTTGGCCGGGGAGCTGTTTTTT.